This T cell receptor (beta chain) was identified during a study of T cells in localized non-small cell lung cancer (dated by TCRdb to 2018 to 2020). Concerning the study at large: The study examined T cell repertoires in a few hundred patients with early-stage NSCLC and compared tumors with uninvolved tumor-adjacent lungs. All 240 or so NSCLC patients in the cohort were treatment-naive and had localized lung tumors that were resected. The mean age of the NSCLC patients was 60 to 85 years, with approximately 130 men and about a hundred women. What the research found in general, with its limitations: Because multi-region tumor sequencing was not performed, intratumor heterogeneity could not be ruled out. Higher T cell density in blood was associated with longer overall survival, whereas higher clonality in adjacent lung was associated with shorter survival. Uninvolved tumor-adjacent lung showed the highest T cell clonality, higher than tumor, which suggests more focused antigenic responses in the uninvolved tumor-adjacent lung. Because the study design was exploratory, TCR variables were selected using unadjusted p-values without false-discovery rate correction. Of the top 100 tumor clones, a median of roughly 60 were detected in paired uninvolved adjacent lung; around 27 were also among that lung's top 100.

TCR beta CDR3 regions were sequenced from DNA using the immunoSEQ Assay. The source study handled its data this way. To compute T cell density, TCR beta template counts were normalized to usable DNA, which was estimated by amplifying housekeeping genes. Richness was estimated with the preseqR package, extrapolating to 400,000 templates for PBMC samples and 120,000 templates for tissue samples. Clonality was taken to be one minus Pielou's evenness. To identify tissue-enriched TCRs, differential abundance testing was run on productive amino-acid clonotypes with a minimum total count of 5 and an alpha of 0.1. The Jaccard Index and the Morisita Overlap Index were used to measure repertoire overlap between compartments. TCR beta CDR3s were clustered by GLIPH together with public tetramer-defined viral CDR3s, and at least three viral sequences plus V-gene enrichment were required for viral motifs. In TCRdb, the immuneACCESS table is reduced to in-frame sequences with V and J assigned. These tables do not hold every clone; where another copy was compared, an unresolved V gene accounts for under half, and the others remain unexplained. V, J and clone size derive from that table, while D and trimming were established from the DNA sequence. The sample table lists 65,000 or so clones, about four fifths of them with a count of one. About 4.5% of the sample is in the top ten clones.

Worth noting for this clone: Its specific antigen is unknown. No qualities accompany the bases; no much larger clone lies one base away.

At diagnosis, tumor, uninvolved tumor-adjacent lung and peripheral blood were collected and then preserved as a mix of FFPE and fresh-frozen material. Blood samples were analyzed as peripheral blood mononuclear cells for TCR repertoire profiling. The source is a man aged 40 to 70 with stage II lung adenocarcinoma. The sample in question was PBMCs, obtained before any cancer treatment.

The CDR3 protein: CASSPLSSGTYEQYF. The sequenced DNA is TGTGCCAGCAGCCCCTTGAGCAGCGGGACGTACGAGCAGTACTTC. This receptor chain uses TRBV7-2 and TRBJ2-7; 7 middle bases align to TRBD2. The V end gives up 5 bases and the J end 4 bases, leaving 11 bases in the junction not matched to a gene. From a lookup of the germline V gene, CDR1 and CDR2 are SGHTA and FQGNSA. Including cysteine and phenylalanine, the CDR3 has 15 amino acids. Only the CDR3 DNA is retained, 45 bases long and in frame from the first base. Where the CDR3 stops, the reference TRBV7-2 and TRBJ2-7 genes take over; the full variable domain is GAGVSQSPSNKVTEKGKDVELRCDPISGHTALYWYRQSLGQGLEFLIYFQGNSAPDKSGLPSDRFSAERTGGSVSTLTIQRTQQEDSAVYLCASSPLSSGTYEQYFGPGTRLTVT.